This is a list of T cell receptor beta chains from one sample in a study of cytomegalovirus exposure and HLA in healthy donors. Method: immunoSEQ multiplex PCR; TCRdb's copy keeps in-frame clones and lacks some. The table shows 150,000 to 200,000 clones, with 84% occurring only once. Sequencing was performed on PBMCs. Every receptor here comes from a boy aged 10-17 years in good health and CMV-seronegative. CDR3s include the opening cysteine and the closing phenylalanine or tryptophan. A D gene is named only where the DNA matches it firmly. For some rows the clone size is stated as once, few or many, or as a class when expanded; others skip it.

v_gene	j_gene	d_gene	abundance	CDR3nt	CDR3aa
TRBV9	TRBJ1-2	NA	NA	TGTGCCAGCAGCGTAGGGGCAGGGGCTGACTATGGCTACACCTTC	CASSVGAGADYGYTF
TRBV2	TRBJ2-7	TRBD1	NA	TGTGCCAGCAGGGTGACAGGGGATGAAGAGCAGTACTTC	CASRVTGDEEQYF
TRBV9	TRBJ2-7	NA	NA	TGTGCCAGCAGCGCCTCGGCAGGGATCTCCTACGAGCAGTACTTC	CASSASAGISYEQYF
TRBV7-3	TRBJ2-7	TRBD2	NA	TGTGCCAGCAGCGTCGGACTAGCGGGAGGCGAGCAGTACTTC	CASSVGLAGGEQYF
TRBV5-6	TRBJ2-3	TRBD2	NA	TGTGCCAGCAGCTTCAATAGCGGGGGGACAGATACGCAGTATTTT	CASSFNSGGTDTQYF
TRBV5-1	TRBJ2-7	NA	once	TGCGCCAGCAGCTCAAACTTGTGGCAGGGGACACACTACGAGCAGTACTTC	CASSSNLWQGTHYEQYF
TRBV11-2	TRBJ2-6	TRBD1	NA	TGTGCCAGCAGCCAAGACTGGACAGGGGCCGGCGGGGCCAACGTCCTGACTTTC	CASSQDWTGAGGANVLTF
TRBV5-1	TRBJ2-7	NA	NA	TGCGCCAGCAGCTTGGGAGGGACAAGCTTATCCTACGAGCAGTACTTC	CASSLGGTSLSYEQYF
TRBV5-1	TRBJ2-7	NA	NA	TGCGCCAGCAGCTTGACCTACAGAGACTACGAGCAGTACTTC	CASSLTYRDYEQYF
TRBV5-4	TRBJ1-2	NA	NA	TGTGCCAGCAGCTACAGGGTTTCGCCTGGCTACACCTTC	CASSYRVSPGYTF
TRBV2	TRBJ2-1	TRBD2	NA	TGTGCCAATTTAGCGGGATACAATGAGCAGTTCTTC	CANLAGYNEQFF
TRBV7-9	TRBJ2-7	TRBD2	NA	TGTGCCAGCAGCTTCGGACTAGCTTCGGAGCAGTACTTC	CASSFGLASEQYF
TRBV9	TRBJ2-1	TRBD2	NA	TGTGCCAGCAGCGTAGGGTCCCCAGCGGGAGATAACTACAATGAGCAGTTCTTC	CASSVGSPAGDNYNEQFF
TRBV7-8	TRBJ1-1	NA	few	TGTGCCAGCAGCTTAAGTCGCGCGAGGGGAGGGCCTTATGGAGCTTTCTTT	CASSLSRARGGPYGAFF
TRBV29-1	TRBJ2-1	TRBD1	NA	TGCAGCGTGGCCGCTGGGACAGGGACGTGGAATGAGCAGTTCTTC	CSVAAGTGTWNEQFF
TRBV2	TRBJ2-4	NA	once	TGTGCCAGCAGTGATACAGGGTTTATTTCCAAAAACATTCAGTACTTC	CASSDTGFISKNIQYF
TRBV7-8	TRBJ2-1	NA	NA	TGTGCCAGCAGCCTTCGTTACGATCCTAAGTCCAATGAGCAGTTCTTC	CASSLRYDPKSNEQFF
TRBV6-6	TRBJ2-7	TRBD1	NA	TGTGCCAGCAGCCAGGGGGCGGCCGAGCAGTACTTC	CASSQGAAEQYF
TRBV28	TRBJ1-1	NA	NA	TGTGCCAGCAGTTTACGCGCTACGGTGAACACTGAAGCTTTCTTT	CASSLRATVNTEAFF
TRBV10-3	TRBJ1-2	NA	NA	TGTGCCATCAGTGAGTCCGGGTCGGTCCATGGCTACACCTTC	CAISESGSVHGYTF
TRBV7-9	TRBJ2-3	NA	once	TGTTCCAGCAGCTTGTCGTGGGGGAGGTCCGAGGGTACGCAGTATTTT	CSSSLSWGRSEGTQYF
TRBV7-8	TRBJ1-6	TRBD1	NA	TGTGCCAGCAGCTTATCTACGACCGGGACAGGGAATTCACCCCTCCACTTT	CASSLSTTGTGNSPLHF
TRBV28	TRBJ1-2	NA	NA	TGTGCCAGCAGCACTTGGCAGGATGGCTACACCTTC	CASSTWQDGYTF
TRBV6-1	TRBJ2-1	NA	NA	TGTGCCAGCAAGTTTGAGTTGAAGAATGAGCAGTTCTTC	CASKFELKNEQFF
TRBV27	TRBJ1-2	TRBD1	NA	TGTGCCAGCATGAGGACAGGGTTGGATGGCTACACCTTC	CASMRTGLDGYTF
TRBV19	TRBJ2-7	NA	NA	TGTGCCAGTAGTATAGATGGGGGGAACAGCTACGAGCAGTACTTC	CASSIDGGNSYEQYF
TRBV27	TRBJ2-1	TRBD2	NA	TGTGCCAGCAGTTTATATTTCCCCGGGGGGACTAGCGGGAAAAATGAGCAGTTCTTC	CASSLYFPGGTSGKNEQFF
TRBV5-1	TRBJ2-7	TRBD1	NA	TGCGCCAGCAGCACAGGGGGCTACGAGCAGTACTTC	CASSTGGYEQYF
TRBV19	TRBJ2-5	NA	NA	TGTGCCAGTAGTATCAGGGAGACCCAGTACTTC	CASSIRETQYF
TRBV6-4	TRBJ1-5	NA	NA	TGTGCCAGCAGTGACGGGGGCACTAAGAATAATCAGCCCCAGCATTTT	CASSDGGTKNNQPQHF
TRBV5-1	TRBJ2-1	NA	NA	TGCGCCAGCAGCTTTATCCCACATCTGACGGGGGACTACAATGAGCAGTTCTTC	CASSFIPHLTGDYNEQFF
TRBV11-2	TRBJ2-3	TRBD2	NA	TGTGCCAGCAGCCGTCGACTAGCGGGGGGCACAGATACGCAGTATTTT	CASSRRLAGGTDTQYF
TRBV30	TRBJ2-7	TRBD2	NA	TGTGCCTGGAGTCTTAGCGGGACTTACGAGCAGTACTTC	CAWSLSGTYEQYF
TRBV27	TRBJ2-3	TRBD1	once	TGTGCCAGCAGTCCTCGAACAGGGGGAAAGAGGGATACGCAGTATTTT	CASSPRTGGKRDTQYF
TRBV5-6	TRBJ2-2	NA	NA	TGTGCCAGCAGCTTGGTGACAGGACTCACCGGGGAGCTGTTTTTT	CASSLVTGLTGELFF
TRBV4-3	TRBJ2-3	TRBD1	few	TGCGCCAGCAGCCAACTCCCTAGACAGGGACCTAGCACAGATACGCAGTATTTT	CASSQLPRQGPSTDTQYF
TRBV4-3	TRBJ2-3	TRBD2	NA	TGCGCCAGCAGCCAGATTCGGGGGGGCGAGGCAGATACGCAGTATTTT	CASSQIRGGEADTQYF
TRBV27	TRBJ1-5	NA	NA	TGTGCCAGCAGTTTATCGAGGGGGTCCGGTCAGCCCCAGCATTTT	CASSLSRGSGQPQHF
TRBV5-1	TRBJ2-3	NA	NA	TGCGCCAGCAGCTTGGCGGTCTCCCTCACAGATACGCAGTATTTT	CASSLAVSLTDTQYF
TRBV5-8	TRBJ2-5	NA	NA	TGTGCCAGCAGCGGGACACAGTGGGAGACCCAGTACTTC	CASSGTQWETQYF
TRBV2	TRBJ2-7	NA	NA	TGTGCCAGCAGTGAAGCGCTTCGACATGGCCACGAGCAGTACTTC	CASSEALRHGHEQYF
TRBV4-1	TRBJ1-2	NA	NA	TGCGCCAGCAGCCAAGAACTTTACAGGGCTATCTATGGCTACACCTTC	CASSQELYRAIYGYTF
TRBV15	TRBJ2-5	NA	NA	TGTGCCACCAGCAGAGTGCCCGAGGAGACCCAGTACTTC	CATSRVPEETQYF
TRBV15	TRBJ2-1	TRBD2	few	TGTGCCACCAGCAGGCCTAGGCGGGGGGGCCTGAGGTCAGGGGGCAATGAGCAGTTCTTC	CATSRPRRGGLRSGGNEQFF
TRBV30	TRBJ2-7	TRBD1	NA	TGTGCCTGGAGTCCTCCCGGGACAGGTTACTACGAGCAGTACTTC	CAWSPPGTGYYEQYF
TRBV5-1	TRBJ1-5	NA	NA	TGCGCCAGCAGCAGGGGTGGGGGCGGTTTGCAGCCCCAGCATTTT	CASSRGGGGLQPQHF
TRBV19	TRBJ1-2	NA	NA	TGTGTTTCGGGGGGTCTCGACTATGGCTACACCTTC	CVSGGLDYGYTF